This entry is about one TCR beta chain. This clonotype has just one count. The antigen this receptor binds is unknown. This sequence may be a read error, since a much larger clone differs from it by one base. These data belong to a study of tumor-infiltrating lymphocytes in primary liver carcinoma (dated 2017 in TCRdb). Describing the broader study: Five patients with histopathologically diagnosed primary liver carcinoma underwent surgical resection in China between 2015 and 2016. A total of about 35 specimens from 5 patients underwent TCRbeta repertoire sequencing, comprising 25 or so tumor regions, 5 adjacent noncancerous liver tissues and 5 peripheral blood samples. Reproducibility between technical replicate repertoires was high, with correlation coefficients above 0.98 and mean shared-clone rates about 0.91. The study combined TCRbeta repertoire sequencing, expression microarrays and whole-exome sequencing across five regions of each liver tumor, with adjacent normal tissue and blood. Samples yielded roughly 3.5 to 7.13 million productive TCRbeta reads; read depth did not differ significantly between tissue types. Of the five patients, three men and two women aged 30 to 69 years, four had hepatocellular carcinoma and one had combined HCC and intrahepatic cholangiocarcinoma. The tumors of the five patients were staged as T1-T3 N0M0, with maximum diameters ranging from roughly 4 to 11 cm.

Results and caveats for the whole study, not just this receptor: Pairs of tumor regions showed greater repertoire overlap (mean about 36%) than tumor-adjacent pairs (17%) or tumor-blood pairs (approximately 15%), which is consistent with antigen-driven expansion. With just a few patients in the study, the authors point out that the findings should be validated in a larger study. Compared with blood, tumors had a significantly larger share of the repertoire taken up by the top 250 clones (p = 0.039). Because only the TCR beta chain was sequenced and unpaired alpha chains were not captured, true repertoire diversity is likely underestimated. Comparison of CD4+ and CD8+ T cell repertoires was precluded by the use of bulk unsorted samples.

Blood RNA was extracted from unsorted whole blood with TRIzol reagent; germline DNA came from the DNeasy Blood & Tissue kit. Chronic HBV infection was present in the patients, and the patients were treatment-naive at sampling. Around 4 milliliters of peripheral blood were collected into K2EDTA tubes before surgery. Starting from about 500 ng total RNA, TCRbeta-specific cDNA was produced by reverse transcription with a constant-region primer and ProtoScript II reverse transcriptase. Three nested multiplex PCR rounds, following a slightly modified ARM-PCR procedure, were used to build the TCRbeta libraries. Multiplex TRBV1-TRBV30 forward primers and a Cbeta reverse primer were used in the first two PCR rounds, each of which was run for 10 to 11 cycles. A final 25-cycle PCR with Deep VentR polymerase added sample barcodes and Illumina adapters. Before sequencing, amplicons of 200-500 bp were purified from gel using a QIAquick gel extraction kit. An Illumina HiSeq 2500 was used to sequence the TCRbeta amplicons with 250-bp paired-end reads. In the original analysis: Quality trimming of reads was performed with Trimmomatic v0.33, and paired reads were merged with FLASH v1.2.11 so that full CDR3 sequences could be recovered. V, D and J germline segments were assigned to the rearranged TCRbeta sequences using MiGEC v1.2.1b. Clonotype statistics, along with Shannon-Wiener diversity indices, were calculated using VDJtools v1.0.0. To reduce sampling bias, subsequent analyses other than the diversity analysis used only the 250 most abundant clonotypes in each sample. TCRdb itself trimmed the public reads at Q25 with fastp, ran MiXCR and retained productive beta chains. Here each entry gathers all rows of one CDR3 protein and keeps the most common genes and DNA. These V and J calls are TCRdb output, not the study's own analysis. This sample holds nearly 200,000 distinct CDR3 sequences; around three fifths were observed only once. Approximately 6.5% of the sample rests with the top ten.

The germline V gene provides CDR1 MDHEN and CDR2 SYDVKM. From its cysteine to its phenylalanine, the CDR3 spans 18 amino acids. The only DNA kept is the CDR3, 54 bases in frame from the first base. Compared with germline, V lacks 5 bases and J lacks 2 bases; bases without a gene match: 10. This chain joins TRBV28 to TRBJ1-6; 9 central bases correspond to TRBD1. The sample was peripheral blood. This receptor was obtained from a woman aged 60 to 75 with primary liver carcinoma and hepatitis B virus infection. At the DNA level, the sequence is TGTGCCAGCAGTCCAATACCGGGACAGGGACCCTATAATTCACCCCTCCACTTT. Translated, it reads CASSPIPGQGPYNSPLHF. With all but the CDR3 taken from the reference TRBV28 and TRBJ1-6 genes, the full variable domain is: DVKVTQSSRYLVKRTGEKVFLECVQDMDHENMFWYRQDPGLGLRLIYFSYDVKMKEKGDIPEGYSVSREKKERFSLILESASTNQTSMYLCASSPIPGQGPYNSPLHFGNGTRLTVT.